This TCR beta chain was sequenced in a study of tumor-infiltrating lymphocytes in localized non-small cell lung cancer. This table comes from immunoSEQ multiplex PCR, and its TCRdb copy is limited to in-frame clones, with some not included. The table includes about 13,000 clones, 68% detected once. V was pared by 7 bases and J by 8 bases, with 8 bases of the junction left unmatched. CDR3 length equals 13 residues. Looked up from germline, CDR1 is MNHEY and CDR2 is SMNVEV (reference sequence). Material: lung tumor tissue. The chain uses TRBV27 and TRBJ2-1; 7 bases map to TRBD1. The TCR originated in a human donor with non-small cell lung cancer. As DNA, the CDR3 is TGTGCCAGCATGGGGACAGTCGTTCATGAGCAGTTCTTC. The encoded protein is CASMGTVVHEQFF.